A single sample gave rise to the 9 T cell receptor beta chains below, sequenced in a study of T cell repertoires in cytomegalovirus infection. Each CDR3 protein gets one entry after TCRdb re-called the reads with MiXCR. The sample consists of nearly 450,000 distinct CDR3 sequences, roughly a third of them appearing once. Sequenced: PBMCs. The receptor source for this set is a human donor in good health (CMV status not recorded). Some clones in this sample may be carry-over from other donors' samples.

About this clonotype: A much larger clone differs by one base, so this may be a read error. V and J are TRBV7-9 and TRBJ1-3; no reliable D call. There are 13 residues in the CDR3. CDR1 is SEHNR and CDR2 is FQNEAQ in the germline V gene (reference sequence). The ends were cut back, 5 bases at V and 4 bases at J, with 9 bases in the middle. CDR3 DNA: TGTGCCAGCAGCCATACGCAGGGAAACACCATATATTTT. This codes for CASSHTQGNTIYF. The full variable domain, its missing parts supplied by reference TRBV7-9 and TRBJ1-3, is DTGVSQNPRHKITKRGQNVTFRCDPISEHNRLYWYRQTLGQGPEFLTYFQNEAQLEKSRLLSDRFSAERPKGSFSTLEIQRTEQGDSAMYLCASSHTQGNTIYFGEGSWLTVV.

The chain recombines TRBV7-2 with TRBJ1-3, with D tentatively TRBD1 (5 bases). The ends were cut back, 0 bases at V and 0 bases at J, with 15 bases in the middle. Germline-derived CDR1 and CDR2 are SGHTA and FQGNSA. There are 18 residues in the CDR3. DNA of the CDR3: TGTGCCAGCAGCTTAGCCCACGCGGTGGGGCTCTCTGGAAACACCATATATTTT. Translating it yields CASSLAHAVGLSGNTIYF.

A few counts support this clonotype. The chain joins TRBV11-2 to TRBJ2-5, with D maybe TRBD2 (6 bases). Germline CDR1 reads SGHAT; CDR2 reads FQNNGV. Trimming removed 8 bases from V and 1 base from J, with 11 bases in between. This CDR3 has 13 amino acids. The CDR3 here is CASLSGPQETQYF. Here the CDR3 DNA reads TGTGCCAGCCTCAGCGGGCCCCAAGAGACCCAGTACTTC.

This clonotype was picked up many times. This sequence joins TRBV7-6 and TRBJ2-5; TRBD2 matches at 12 bases. This CDR3 is 13 amino acids long. J gave up 7 bases and V 6 bases, and 3 bases lay outside the gene matches. In germline, CDR1 is SGHVS, CDR2 FNYEAQ. The DNA for the CDR3 is TGTGCCAGCAGGAAGACTAGCGGGGGGACCCAGTACTTC. Its protein is CASRKTSGGTQYF.

This clonotype showed up just a few times. This chain links TRBV7-9 with TRBJ2-1; D remains unclear. V shed 5 bases and J shed 5 bases, with 16 bases lying between them. The CDR3 is made up of 15 amino acids. Germline V lookup: CDR1 SEHNR, CDR2 FQNEAQ (reference sequence). CDR3 in DNA: TGTGCCAGCAGCCTCTGGGGATCGGGTAACAATGAGCAGTTCTTC. Protein: CASSLWGSGNNEQFF.

The chain links TRBV18 to TRBJ1-2; 12 bases align to TRBD1. Germline V lookup: CDR1 KGHSH, CDR2 LQKENI. This CDR3 is 16 amino acids long. V lost 3 bases, J lost 4 bases, and 6 bases stayed unmatched. The CDR3 protein is CASSPGTGGTGYGYTF. CDR3 in DNA: TGTGCCAGCTCACCCGGGACAGGGGGCACGGGCTATGGCTACACCTTC.

V is TRBV7-2 and J is TRBJ2-4; D is unresolved. Trimming left V 1 base short and J 8 bases short, with 6 bases between. The CDR3 totals 12 residues. Germline V lookup: CDR1 SGHTA, CDR2 FQGNSA. The CDR3 nucleotides are TGTGCCAGCAGCTTAGTCCGCGACATTCAGTACTTC. Encoded protein: CASSLVRDIQYF.

The V and J genes are TRBV14 and TRBJ1-6; 10 positions match TRBD1. The germline gives CDR1 SGHDN, CDR2 FVKESK. The junction had 11 bases not matched to a gene; V was cut back by 5 bases and J by 10 bases. This CDR3 has 16 amino acids. CDR3 sequence reads: CASSNRDRGGGSPLHF. CDR3 in DNA: TGTGCCAGCAGCAACCGGGACAGGGGTGGCGGCTCACCCCTCCACTTT. The complete variable domain, with remaining parts taken from reference TRBV14 and TRBJ1-6, reads EAGVTQFPSHSVIEKGQTVTLRCDPISGHDNLYWYRRVMGKEIKFLLHFVKESKQDESGMPNNRFLAERTGGTYSTLKVQPAELEDSGVYFCASSNRDRGGGSPLHFGNGTRLTVT.

This chain links TRBV28 with TRBJ1-1, with 7 bases that match TRBD1. Losses at the gene ends were 3 bases for V and 9 bases for J; bases not matched to a gene: 7. CDR3 length: 13 residues. Germline V gives CDR1 MDHEN, CDR2 SYDVKM. CDR3 bases: TGTGCCAGCAGTTTCGGACAGGATTGGAAAGCTTTCTTT. This gives the protein CASSFGQDWKAFF.